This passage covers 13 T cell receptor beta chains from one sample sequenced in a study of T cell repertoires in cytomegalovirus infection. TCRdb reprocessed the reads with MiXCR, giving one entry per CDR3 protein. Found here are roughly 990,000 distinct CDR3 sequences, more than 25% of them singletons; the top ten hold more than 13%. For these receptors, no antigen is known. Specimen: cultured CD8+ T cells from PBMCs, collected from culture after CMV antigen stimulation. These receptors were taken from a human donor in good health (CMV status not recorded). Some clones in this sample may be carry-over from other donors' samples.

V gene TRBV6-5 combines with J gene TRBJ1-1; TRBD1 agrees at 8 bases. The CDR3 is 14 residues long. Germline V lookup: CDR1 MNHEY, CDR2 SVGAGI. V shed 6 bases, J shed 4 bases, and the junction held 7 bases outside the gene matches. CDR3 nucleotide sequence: TGTGCCAGCAGATCACGACAGGGGTCCACTGAAGCTTTCTTT. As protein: CASRSRQGSTEAFF.

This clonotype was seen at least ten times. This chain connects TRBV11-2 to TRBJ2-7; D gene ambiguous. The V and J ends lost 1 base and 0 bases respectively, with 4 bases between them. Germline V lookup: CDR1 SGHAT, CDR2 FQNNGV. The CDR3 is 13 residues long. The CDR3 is CASSLGTSYEQYV. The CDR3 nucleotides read TGTGCCAGCAGCTTAGGCACCTCCTACGAGCAGTACGTC.

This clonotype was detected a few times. CDR3 nucleotide sequence: TGTGCCACCCCCGGTAGACAGGGGGCAGATACGCAGTATTTT. Protein: CATPGRQGADTQYF. The rearrangement joins TRBV7-9 to TRBJ2-3; 9 nucleotides match TRBD1. Germline CDR1 and CDR2: SEHNR and FQNEAQ (reference sequence). CDR3 length: 14 amino acids. The ends lost 10 bases at V and 4 bases at J; junction bases unmatched: 9.

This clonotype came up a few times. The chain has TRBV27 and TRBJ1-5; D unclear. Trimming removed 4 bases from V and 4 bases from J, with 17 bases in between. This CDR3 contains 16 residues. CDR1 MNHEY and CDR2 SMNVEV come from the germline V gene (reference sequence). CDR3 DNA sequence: TGTGCCAGCAGTTCGCGGTTTCCCACTAGTAATCAGCCCCAGCATTTT. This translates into CASSSRFPTSNQPQHF.

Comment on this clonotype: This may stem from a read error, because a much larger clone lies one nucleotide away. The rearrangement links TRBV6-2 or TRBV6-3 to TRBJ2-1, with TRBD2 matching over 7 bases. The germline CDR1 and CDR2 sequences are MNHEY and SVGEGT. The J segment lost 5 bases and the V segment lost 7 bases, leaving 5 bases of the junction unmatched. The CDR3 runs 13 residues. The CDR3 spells CASTRGRDNEQFF. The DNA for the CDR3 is TGTGCCAGCACCCGGGGGAGGGACAATGAGCAGTTCTTC.

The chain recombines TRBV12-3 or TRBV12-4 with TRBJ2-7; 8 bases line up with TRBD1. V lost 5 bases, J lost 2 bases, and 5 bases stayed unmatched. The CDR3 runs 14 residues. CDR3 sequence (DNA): TGTGCCAGCAGTCCTCCGGGACAGGCCTACGAGCAGTACTTC. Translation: CASSPPGQAYEQYF.

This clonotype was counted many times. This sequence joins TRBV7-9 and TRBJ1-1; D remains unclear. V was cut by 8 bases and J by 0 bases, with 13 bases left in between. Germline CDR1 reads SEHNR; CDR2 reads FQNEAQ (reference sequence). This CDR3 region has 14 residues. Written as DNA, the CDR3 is TGTGCCAGCCGAGACGGAGGAATGAACACTGAAGCTTTCTTT. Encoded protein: CASRDGGMNTEAFF.

The CDR3 sequence: CASSLSGAPYQETQYF. CDR3 nucleotides: TGTGCCAGCAGCCTCAGCGGGGCACCCTACCAAGAGACCCAGTACTTC. This chain uses TRBV7-9 with TRBJ2-5; 7 bases fit TRBD2. Germline CDR1 is SEHNR and CDR2 is FQNEAQ (reference sequence). With 5 bases clipped from V and 0 bases from J, the junction kept 9 bases outside the gene matches. The CDR3 is made up of 16 amino acids.

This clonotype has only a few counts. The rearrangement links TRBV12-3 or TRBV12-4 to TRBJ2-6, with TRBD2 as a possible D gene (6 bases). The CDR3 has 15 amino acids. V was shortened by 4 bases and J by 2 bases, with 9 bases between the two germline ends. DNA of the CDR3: TGTGCCAGCAGTTGGAGGGATCCTGGGGCCAACGTCCTGACTTTC. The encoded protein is CASSWRDPGANVLTF.

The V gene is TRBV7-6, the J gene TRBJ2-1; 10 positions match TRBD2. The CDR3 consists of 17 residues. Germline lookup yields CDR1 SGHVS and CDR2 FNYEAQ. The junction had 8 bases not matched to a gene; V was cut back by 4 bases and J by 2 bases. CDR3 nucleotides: TGTGCCAGCAGCTCCACTGGACTAGCGGAAACCTACAATGAGCAGTTCTTC. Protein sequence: CASSSTGLAETYNEQFF. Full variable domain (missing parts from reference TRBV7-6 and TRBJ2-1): GAGVSQSPRYKVTKRGQDVALRCDPISGHVSLYWYRQALGQGPEFLTYFNYEAQQDKSGLPNDRFSAERPEGSISTLTIQRTEQRDSAMYRCASSSTGLAETYNEQFFGPGTRLTVL.

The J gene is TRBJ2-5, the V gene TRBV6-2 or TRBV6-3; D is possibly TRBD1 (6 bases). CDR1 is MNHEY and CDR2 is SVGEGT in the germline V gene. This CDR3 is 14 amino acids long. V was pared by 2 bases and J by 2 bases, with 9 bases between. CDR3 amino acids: CASSYDRRQETQYF. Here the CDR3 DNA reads TGTGCCAGCAGTTACGACAGGAGACAAGAGACCCAGTACTTC.

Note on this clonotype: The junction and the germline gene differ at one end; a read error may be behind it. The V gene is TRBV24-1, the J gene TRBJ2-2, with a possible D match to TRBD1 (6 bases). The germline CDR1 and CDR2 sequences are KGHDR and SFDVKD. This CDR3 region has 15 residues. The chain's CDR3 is CATSDLGGNTGELFF. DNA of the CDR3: TGTGCCACCAGCGATTTAGGGGGAAACACCGGGGAGCTGTTTTTT.

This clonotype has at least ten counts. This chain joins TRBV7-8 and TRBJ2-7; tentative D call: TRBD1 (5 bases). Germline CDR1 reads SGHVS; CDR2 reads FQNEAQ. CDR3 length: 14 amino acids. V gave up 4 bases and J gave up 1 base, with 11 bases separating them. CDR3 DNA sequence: TGTGCCAGCAGCTCGGACACCCAATCCTACGAGCAGTACTTC. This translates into CASSSDTQSYEQYF.